This T cell receptor (beta chain) was documented in a study of shared clonotypes between healthy human individuals. Germline CDR1 and CDR2: MNHEY and SVGAGI. Deletions cut 6 bases from V and 0 bases from J, with 11 bases between. The CDR3 is 14 amino acids. Terminally differentiated effector memory CD45RA+ cells were excluded by CCR7 positive selection of CD45RO-negative cells. Repertoires were generated with immunoSEQ multiplex PCR, while TCRdb's copy carries only in-frame clones and drops some. The sample yields 2 million to 2.5 million clones, 85% to 95% seen once. The origin of this receptor is a man between 18 and 29 years old in good health. Sequencing was done on a sample of naive CD8+ T cells sorted from blood. The gene calls are TRBV6-5 and TRBJ1-1; unclear D gene. The CDR3 protein is CASSPIDMNTEAFF. DNA for the CDR3: TGTGCCAGCAGCCCGATCGACATGAACACTGAAGCTTTCTTT.